One T cell receptor beta chain is described in this entry. The antigen it recognizes is unknown. The input lacks base qualities; no much larger clone sits a single base away. This sample was included in a study of post-analysis software for immune sequencing data (dated by TCRdb to 2014 to 2015). About the investigation overall: Recorded disease courses included relapsing-remitting, secondary progressive and progressive-relapsing multiple sclerosis, with some patients lacking subtype annotation. The multiple sclerosis patient repertoires were compared with 10 to 12 previously published healthy control repertoires from donors aged about 6 to 28 years. A subset of samples was prepared in parallel using single-end sample barcoding, then pooled and co-amplified after Illumina adapter ligation.

CDR1 and CDR2 are drawn from the germline V gene (reference sequence): DFQATT, SNEGSKA. The CDR3 contains 14 residues, cysteine and phenylalanine counted. CDR3 DNA is the only sequence kept; it has 42 bases, read in frame from the first base. To demonstrate the VDJtools post-analysis software, the study profiled TCR beta repertoires from the peripheral blood of about 13 young patients with multiple sclerosis. The patients with multiple sclerosis were children and adolescents between roughly 6 and 15 years of age. Results the study describes overall, beyond this receptor: The multiple sclerosis patient group was slightly younger than the control group. Direct clustering with F measure showed strong co-clustering of samples prepared in the same batch, prompting a batch-effect correction. Significantly higher frequencies in patients than in controls were found for about five TRBV segments, including TRBV5-6, TRBV5-1 and TRBV20-1. Significantly lower normalized Chao1 diversity was found in multiple sclerosis patients than in controls, suggesting substantial peripheral T-cell clonal expansion.

The library was produced with PCR. Sequenced using an Illumina HiSeq 2500. To reduce PCR and sequencing biases, unique molecular identifiers were incorporated into the TCR beta cDNA libraries. Every 1 to 10 million input T cells yielded 500,000 or so cDNA molecules, meaning each molecule approximated one T cell. The same protocol used for the earlier healthy control dataset was applied to prepare and sequence the patient libraries. Samples belonging to the same batch were prepared together, multiplexed and sequenced on a shared HiSeq lane. The authors' analysis ran thus. MIGEC was used to process the raw barcoded reads, and molecular identifier groups with only a single read were discarded before consensus assembly and CDR3 extraction. Clonotype tables were post-analysed with VDJtools, normalizing diversity by down-sampling all datasets to the smallest sample size. In repertoire overlap clustering, CDR3 amino acid sequences, but not nucleotide sequences, were matched to correct batch-related cross-sample contamination. Through fastp at Q25 and MiXCR, TCRdb rebuilt clones from the public reads, retaining in-frame beta chains. Each entry merges the rows of one CDR3 protein and shows their most common DNA and genes. TCRdb's processing, not the study's, gives the V and J calls here. Recorded for this sample are approximately 770,000 distinct CDR3 sequences; 46% of them occurred a single time. The ten largest clones add up to 4% to 5% of the sample.

The rearrangement joined TRBV20-1 to TRBJ2-1, and perhaps TRBD2 as D gene, on 6 matching bases. The J call may be faulty, since TRBJ2-7 better matches the DNA end. The source material was blood. The sequence was obtained from a girl between 10 and 17 years old with multiple sclerosis. CDR3 loop: CSTMGPSVNNEQYF. The sequenced DNA is TGCAGTACTATGGGCCCTAGCGTCAACAATGAGCAGTACTTC.